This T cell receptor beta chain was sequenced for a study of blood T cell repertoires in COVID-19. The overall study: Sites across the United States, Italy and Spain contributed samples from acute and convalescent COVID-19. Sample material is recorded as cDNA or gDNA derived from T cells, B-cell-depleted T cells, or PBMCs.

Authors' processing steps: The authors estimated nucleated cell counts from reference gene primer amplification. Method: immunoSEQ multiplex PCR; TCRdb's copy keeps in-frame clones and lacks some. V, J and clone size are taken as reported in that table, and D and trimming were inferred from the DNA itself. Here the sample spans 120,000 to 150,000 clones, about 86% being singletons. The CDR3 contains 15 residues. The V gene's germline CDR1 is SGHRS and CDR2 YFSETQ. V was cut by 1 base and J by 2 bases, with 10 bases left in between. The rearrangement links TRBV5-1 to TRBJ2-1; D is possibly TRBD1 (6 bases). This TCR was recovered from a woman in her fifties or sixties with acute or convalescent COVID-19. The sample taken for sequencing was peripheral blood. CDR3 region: CASSLSAGAYNEQFF. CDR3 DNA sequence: TGCGCCAGCAGCTTGTCGGCAGGGGCCTACAATGAGCAGTTCTTC.